The 5 T cell receptor beta chains listed next were all sequenced from one sample in a study of spatial heterogeneity in lung cancer. The time point was: sample taken at primary tumor resection. Material for sequencing was whole RNA from tumor, nontumor lung or frozen PBMC, left unsorted. TCRdb recomputed calls from the 5' RACE reads with MiXCR, one row per CDR3 protein. The sample includes tens of thousands of distinct CDR3 sequences, 8.4% seen only once; the top ten take approximately 15%. This material consisted of PBMCs, taken at surgery. All receptors come from a female donor with early-stage non-small cell lung cancer.

This clonotype was found many times. V and J are TRBV29-1 and TRBJ2-1, with D tentatively TRBD1 (5 bases). V dropped 4 bases and J dropped 5 bases, with 12 bases sitting between them. The germline V gene encodes CDR1 SQVTM and CDR2 ANQGSEA. This CDR3 contains 13 residues. CDR3 protein: CSVVWGPHNEQFF. The CDR3 bases are TGCAGCGTTGTCTGGGGCCCCCACAATGAGCAGTTCTTC.

This clonotype was counted between two and nine times. The V call is TRBV25-1, the J call TRBJ1-4; D ambiguous. Germline V gene sequence: CDR1 MGHDK, CDR2 SYGVNS. V gave up 3 bases and J gave up 6 bases, with 2 bases separating them. The length of the CDR3 is 11 residues. The CDR3 sequence: CASSDHEKLFF. In DNA form, the CDR3 reads TGTGCCAGCAGTGATCATGAAAAACTGTTTTTT.

The chain employs TRBV20-1 and TRBJ2-5; 10 bases are a match to TRBD2. Germline V gene data show CDR1 as DFQATT and CDR2 as SNEGSKA (reference sequence). CDR3 length: 15 amino acids. The trim removed 5 bases at V and 4 bases at J, leaving 10 bases unmatched. Here the CDR3 reads CSAQLASGGGETQYF. The DNA for the CDR3 is TGCAGTGCTCAACTCGCTAGCGGGGGAGGAGAGACCCAGTACTTC.

This clonotype showed up just a few times. This chain joins TRBV5-1 and TRBJ2-3; the match to TRBD1 covers 10 bases. Trimming cost V 4 bases and J 1 base; bases outside gene matches: 9. Germline lookup yields CDR1 SGHRS and CDR2 YFSETQ. This CDR3 is 17 amino acids long. CDR3 sequence: CASSPRTGGSGTDTQYF. The CDR3 coding sequence is TGCGCCAGCAGCCCCAGGACAGGGGGAAGCGGCACAGATACGCAGTATTTT.

This clonotype was counted only a few times. V is TRBV7-2 and J is TRBJ2-7, with a tentative D call TRBD2 (5 bases). CDR1 and CDR2 (germline): SGHTA, FQGNSA. V gave up 5 bases and J gave up 3 bases, with 8 bases separating them. CDR3 size: 12 residues. This CDR3 is CASSISDYEQYF. Written as DNA, the CDR3 is TGTGCCAGCAGCATTAGCGACTACGAGCAGTACTTC.